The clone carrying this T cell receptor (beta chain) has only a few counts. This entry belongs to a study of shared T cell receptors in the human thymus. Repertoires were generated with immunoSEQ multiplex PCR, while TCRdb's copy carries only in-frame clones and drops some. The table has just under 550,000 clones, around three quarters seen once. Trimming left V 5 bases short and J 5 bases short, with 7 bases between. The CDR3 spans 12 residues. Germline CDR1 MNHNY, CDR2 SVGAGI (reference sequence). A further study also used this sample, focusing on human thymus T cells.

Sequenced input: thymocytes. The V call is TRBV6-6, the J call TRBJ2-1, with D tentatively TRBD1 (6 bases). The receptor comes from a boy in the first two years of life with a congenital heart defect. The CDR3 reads CASSRTDNEQFF. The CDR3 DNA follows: TGTGCCAGCAGTAGGACAGACAATGAGCAGTTCTTC.